Sequencing of this T cell receptor beta chain was carried out in a study of blood T cell repertoires in COVID-19. Study-wide background: The samples span acute and convalescent COVID-19 from the United States, Italy and Spain. PBMCs, B-cell-depleted T cells, or T cells were the source of the cDNA or gDNA that made up the material.

Study processing details: Estimates of nucleated cell counts were drawn from the amplification of reference gene primers. The repertoire was sequenced with immunoSEQ multiplex PCR; TCRdb's copy has only in-frame clones and lacks some. D and trimming were read from the DNA, whereas the V and J calls and clone size are those reported in that table. This sample has about 80,000 clones, with roughly 80% found just once. The receptor's source is a woman between 65 and 79 years old with acute or convalescent COVID-19. Sequencing was performed on peripheral blood.

The CDR3 DNA sequence: TGTGCCAGCAGTTTTCTTAGAGGTCGACTAGCGGGAGGGCCGGGCGCAGATACGCAGTATTTT. Protein sequence: CASSFLRGRLAGGPGADTQYF. The chain has TRBV28 and TRBJ2-3; 14 nucleotides line up with TRBD2. V lost 3 bases, J lost 4 bases, and 18 bases stayed unmatched. The CDR3 extends over 21 amino acids. Germline loops: CDR1 MDHEN, CDR2 SYDVKM. Combining the CDR3 with reference TRBV28 and TRBJ2-3 gives the whole variable domain DVKVTQSSRYLVKRTGEKVFLECVQDMDHENMFWYRQDPGLGLRLIYFSYDVKMKEKGDIPEGYSVSREKKERFSLILESASTNQTSMYLCASSFLRGRLAGGPGADTQYFGPGTRLTVL.